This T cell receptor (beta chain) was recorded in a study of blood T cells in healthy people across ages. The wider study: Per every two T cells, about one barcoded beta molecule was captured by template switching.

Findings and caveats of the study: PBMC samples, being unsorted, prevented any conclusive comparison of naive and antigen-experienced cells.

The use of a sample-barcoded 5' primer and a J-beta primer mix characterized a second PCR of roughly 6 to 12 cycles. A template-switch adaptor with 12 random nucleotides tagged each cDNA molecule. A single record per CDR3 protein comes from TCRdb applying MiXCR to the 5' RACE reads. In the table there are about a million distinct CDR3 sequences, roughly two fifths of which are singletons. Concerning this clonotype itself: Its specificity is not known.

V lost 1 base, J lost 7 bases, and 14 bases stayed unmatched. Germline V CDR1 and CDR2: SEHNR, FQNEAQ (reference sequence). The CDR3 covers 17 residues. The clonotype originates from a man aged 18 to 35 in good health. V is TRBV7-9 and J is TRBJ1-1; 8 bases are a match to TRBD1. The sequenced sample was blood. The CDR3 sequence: CASSLGSLRQGNSEAFF. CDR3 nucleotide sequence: TGTGCCAGCAGCTTAGGGTCGTTGAGACAGGGGAATAGTGAAGCTTTCTTT.